This T cell receptor (beta chain) is drawn from a study of shared clonotypes between healthy human individuals (dated by TCRdb to 2019 to 2021). Regarding the research as a whole: The cohort included three men and a couple of women between 18 and 49 years of age. To increase sequencing depth and limit assay-specific biases, TCR repertoire library preparation and sequencing were carried out by different laboratories using diverse techniques. Leukapheresis yielded between about 0.8 and 9.5 billion PBMCs per donor. To estimate repertoire size and how much clonotype sharing occurs between individuals, the study deeply sequenced the blood TCR repertoires of roughly 5 healthy adults. For each donor, CD4 naive and CD4 memory were each run on three plates, CD8 naive on two plates, and CD8 memory on one plate.

Of note for this clone: Its target antigen remains unknown. Qualities for individual bases were not recorded, and no much larger clone is one base off.

At the junction V is shortened by 0 bases and J by 6 bases; bases outside the gene matches: 7. From the cysteine through the phenylalanine, the CDR3 covers 16 amino acids. The DNA shown is the 48-base CDR3, in frame from base 1. CDR1 is given as SGHRS and CDR2 as YFSETQ, both from the germline V gene. Healthy HIV-negative adults with no recently reported acute infections or vaccinations were included as donors. Every donor was a Caucasian adult living in Nashville, Tennessee, USA. CD4+ T cells were enriched by magnetic negative selection; naive cells were then positively selected on CD45RA, and the negative fraction formed the memory subset. Blood was collected by leukapheresis, and PBMCs were isolated by Ficoll-Histopaque density gradient centrifugation and then cryopreserved in liquid nitrogen vapor phase. Purity and quantity of every magnetically sorted T cell population were checked by analytical flow cytometry. Genomic DNA was isolated from each sorted fraction and quantified by UV absorbance on a Nanodrop 2000c.

Broader findings and caveats from the paper: Incomplete sequencing was indicated by rarefaction of sorted-subset datasets, despite the large sequencing depth. Sharing across four donors was observed for around 5% of naive CD4, under 4% of naive CD8, about 2.3% of memory CD4, and about 0.38% of memory CD8 clonotypes. Naive subsets generally had larger estimated clonotype richness than memory subsets. The genetic and exposure-history diversity represented was limited by the small number of donors. Compared with non-shared clonotypes, clonotypes shared by all four sorted-subset donors had higher generation probabilities. Pairwise subsampling indicated that sequencing depth was expected to affect the degree of clonotype sharing among donors. Sampling was restricted to blood, and TCR repertoires in tissue are likely to differ from TCR repertoires in blood.

Using the deep immunoSEQ assay, multiplex PCR amplified TCR CDR3 regions from genomic DNA. Extracted genomic DNA from each cell subset was distributed evenly across all wells of several immunoSEQ 96-well plates, and each plate was treated as a replicate. Each replicate PCR for sorted subsets received around 200 ng genomic DNA, equal to some 32,000 T cell genomes. Purified libraries were quantified with a Qubit 3.0 fluorometer, sized on a Bioanalyzer 2100, and re-quantified with the KAPA Library Quantification kit. Every immunoSEQ 96-well plate was sequenced on a dedicated single-read 150-cycle Illumina NextSeq 550 flow cell. As for how the authors treated the data: Because the immunoSEQ output held only junctional sequences and lacked quality scores, the filtering could not match the filtering applied to full-length reads. To assign V/J genes and CDR3, sequences were annotated against IMGT germline references using PyIR, a Python wrapper for IgBLAST v1.9. Reads with weak V/J assignments (E-value above 1e-6), missing CDR3, stop codons, out-of-frame junctions, or ambiguous translated residues were removed. V3J clonotypes were defined by identical inferred V gene, J gene, and CDR3 amino acid sequence. The percentage overlap between two repertoires was calculated by dividing the number of shared unique clonotypes by the size of the smaller repertoire. Three approaches were used to assess repertoire richness: RTK rarefaction, the Chao1 estimator, and Recon v2.1 estimates of unobserved clonotypes. Generation probabilities for all TCRbeta clonotypes obtained by the gDNA method from a few donors were computed using OLGA. TCRdb took over this immuneACCESS table, retaining in-frame rearrangements with V and J assigned. Such tables are incomplete; in checked studies, under half of the missing clones stem from an unresolved V gene, and the remainder is unexplained. V and J calls and clone size are copied from that table; D and trimming were computed from the DNA. The sample contains about 1 million clones, under 80% of them found a single time. Approximately 1.5% of the sample comes from the top ten.

The chain uses TRBV5-1 and TRBJ2-1; 9 junctional bases match TRBD2. The sample taken for sequencing was memory CD4+ T cells sorted from blood. What the cell subset or site label conveys for this sample: CD45RA-negative fraction. This sequence originates from a young man in good health. The DNA reads as follows: TGCGCCAGCAGCTTGGGGGCGGGAGGGCCTTTCAATGAGCAGTTCTTC. This translates into CASSLGAGGPFNEQFF.